This TCR beta chain was observed in a study of identical twins. General observations from the study: The study based its conclusions on cross-sectional statistical analysis and did not follow the same donors.

This CDR3 has 12 residues. CDR1 SGHRS and CDR2 YFSETQ come from the germline V gene. This clonotype was found many times. Its target is unknown. The germline gene is not matched at one end of the junction; a read error may be the cause. TCRdb fed the 5' RACE reads into MiXCR, producing one record per CDR3 protein. The table lists roughly 570,000 distinct CDR3 sequences, roughly 9.9% of them singletons. These same data were also listed under a study on yellow fever vaccine responses in identical twins.

The clonotype comes from a woman between 18 and 30 years old in good health. The sequenced material came from PBMCs. This chain connects TRBV5-1 to TRBJ2-7, with TRBD1 matching over 9 bases. CDR3 loop: CASSLGQGEQYF. The CDR3 DNA reads TGTGCCAGCAGTTTGGGACAGGGAGAGCAGTACTTC.